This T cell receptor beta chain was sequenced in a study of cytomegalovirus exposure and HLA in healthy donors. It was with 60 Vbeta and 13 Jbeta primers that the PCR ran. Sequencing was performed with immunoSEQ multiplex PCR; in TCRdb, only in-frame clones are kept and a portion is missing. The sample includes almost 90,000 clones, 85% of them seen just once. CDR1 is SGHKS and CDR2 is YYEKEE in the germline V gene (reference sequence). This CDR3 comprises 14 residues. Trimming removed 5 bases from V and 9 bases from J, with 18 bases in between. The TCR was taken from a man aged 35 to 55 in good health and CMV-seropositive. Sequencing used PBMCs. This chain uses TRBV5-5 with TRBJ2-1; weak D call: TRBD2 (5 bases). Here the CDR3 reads CASRLSSTSGEQFF. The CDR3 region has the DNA TGTGCCAGCAGGTTGTCTAGCACGAGTGGTGAGCAGTTCTTC.